One sample yielded the 27 T cell receptor beta chains listed below, sequenced in a study of blood T cells in healthy people across ages. A second PCR, run for roughly 7 to 11 cycles, used a sample-barcoded 5' primer plus a J-beta primer mix. TCRdb passed the 5' RACE reads through MiXCR, listing each CDR3 protein once. Of about 640,000 distinct CDR3 sequences in the sample, roughly 58% were seen once. The specimen sequenced was blood. These receptors originate from a man aged 55-75 years in good health.

This clonotype has just a few counts. The chain combines TRBV11-2 with TRBJ1-6; D is uncertain. This CDR3 has 16 amino acids. CDR1 SGHAT and CDR2 FQNNGV come from the germline V gene. Trimming shortened V by 3 bases and J by 7 bases, and 16 bases separated the two germline ends. This chain's CDR3 is CASSFAGRRDNSPLHF. CDR3 nucleotide sequence: TGTGCCAGCAGCTTTGCGGGAAGGAGAGACAATTCACCCCTCCACTTT. The full variable domain, rest sourced from reference TRBV11-2 and TRBJ1-6, is EAGVAQSPRYKIIEKRQSVAFWCNPISGHATLYWYQQILGQGPKLLIQFQNNGVVDDSQLPKDRFSAERLKGVDSTLKIQPAKLEDSAVYLCASSFAGRRDNSPLHFGNGTRLTVT.

CDR3 DNA sequence: TGTGCCACTACCCCGCGAGCGCCCAGCACAGATACGCAGTATTTT. Residues: CATTPRAPSTDTQYF. The chain uses TRBV10-3 and TRBJ2-3; D call uncertain. Trimming took off 10 bases at V and 0 bases at J, with 17 bases between the two ends. The CDR3 totals 15 residues. Germline V gene sequence: CDR1 ENHRY, CDR2 SYGVKD.

In its sample, this clonotype was seen a few times. The genes are TRBV24-1 and TRBJ2-3, with D unresolved. V gave up 0 bases and J gave up 7 bases, with 10 bases separating them. CDR3 length equals 14 residues. Germline V gene sequence: CDR1 KGHDR, CDR2 SFDVKD. CDR3 coding DNA: TGTGCCACCAGTGATTTGGGCAGCTTATATACGCAGTATTTT. Its protein is CATSDLGSLYTQYF.

The CDR3 bases are TGTGCCAGCAGCTTAAGTAGCAGGACGGGCTATGGCTACACCTTC. Protein product: CASSLSSRTGYGYTF. The V gene is TRBV7-2, the J gene TRBJ1-2; no definite D call. The CDR3 contains 15 residues. V lost 2 bases and J 4 bases, leaving 14 bases between the germline ends. Germline loops: CDR1 SGHTA, CDR2 FQGNSA.

The chain links TRBV4-1 to TRBJ2-7, with D unresolved. V was shortened by 4 bases and J by 2 bases, with 15 bases between the two germline ends. The CDR3 runs 15 residues. Germline-derived CDR1 and CDR2 are MGHRA and YSYEKL. CDR3 residues: CASSPQVAGTYEQYF. In nucleotides, the CDR3 is TGCGCCAGCAGCCCCCAAGTGGCCGGCACCTACGAGCAGTACTTC.

V is TRBV20-1 and J is TRBJ1-2; D is perhaps TRBD1 (5 bases). The CDR3 spans 15 residues. Looked up from germline, CDR1 is DFQATT and CDR2 is SNEGSKA (reference sequence). Trimming pared 2 bases from V and 0 bases from J, leaving 13 bases between. The CDR3 DNA reads TGCAGTGCTAGACCCACCCGGGACCCTAACTATGGCTACACCTTC. Its protein is CSARPTRDPNYGYTF.

The chain combines TRBV4-1 with TRBJ2-1; D call uncertain. Deletions cut 1 base from V and 0 bases from J, with 13 bases between. The CDR3 sequence is 17 residues long. Germline lookup yields CDR1 MGHRA and CDR2 YSYEKL. CDR3 protein: CASSQGELLSSYNEQFF. CDR3 DNA sequence: TGCGCCAGCAGCCAAGGTGAACTCCTGAGCTCCTACAATGAGCAGTTCTTC.

In its sample, this clonotype was seen a few times. The chain employs TRBV20-1 and TRBJ2-1, with D perhaps being TRBD1 or TRBD2 (5 bases each). V was shortened by 3 bases and J by 8 bases, with 14 bases between the two germline ends. In germline, CDR1 is DFQATT, CDR2 SNEGSKA (reference sequence). This CDR3 region has 13 residues. The CDR3 reads CSASRGPSDEQFF. CDR3 in DNA: TGCAGTGCTAGCCGGGGACCGTCCGATGAGCAGTTCTTC.

This clonotype was observed a single time. The rearrangement links TRBV6-5 to TRBJ2-7; D is perhaps TRBD1 (6 bases). This CDR3 is 14 amino acids long. V was cut by 7 bases and J by 0 bases, with 13 bases left in between. The germline gives CDR1 MNHEY, CDR2 SVGAGI. In DNA, the CDR3 is TGTGCCAGCAATTCCGACAGGAACTCCTACGAGCAGTACTTC. Its translation is CASNSDRNSYEQYF.

Only one count was recorded for this clonotype. The genes are TRBV20-1 and TRBJ1-2; weak D call: TRBD1 (5 bases). Trimming cost V 4 bases and J 1 base, with 16 bases left between them. The CDR3 is 15 amino acids. From germline, CDR1 is DFQATT and CDR2 SNEGSKA (reference sequence). DNA of the CDR3: TGCAGTGCTACCTTGCCGGGACGTCTTAACTATGGCTACACCTTC. It codes for CSATLPGRLNYGYTF.

This clonotype appeared a few times. The chain combines TRBV25-1 with TRBJ2-6; 8 bases fit TRBD1. J gave up 0 bases and V 3 bases, and 4 bases lay outside the gene matches. Germline V gives CDR1 MGHDK, CDR2 SYGVNS. There are 17 residues in the CDR3. The CDR3 here is CASSDGTGYSGANVLTF. DNA for the CDR3: TGTGCCAGCAGTGACGGGACAGGTTACTCTGGGGCCAACGTCCTGACTTTC.

This clonotype appeared many times. The chain couples TRBV6-5 to TRBJ2-5; 8 positions agree with TRBD2. This CDR3 is built from 13 residues. V trimming: 6 bases; J trimming: 5 bases; junction bases outside the gene matches: 5. CDR1 and CDR2 from the germline V gene are MNHEY and SVGAGI. CDR3 DNA: TGTGCCAGCAGCCGGACTAGCCGGGAGACCCAGTACTTC. This sequence encodes CASSRTSRETQYF.

This clonotype was detected once. Since a much larger clone is just one base distant, this may be a read error. The gene calls are TRBV6-5 and TRBJ2-7, with TRBD1 matching 9 bases. The trim removed 7 bases at V and 2 bases at J, leaving 9 bases unmatched. This CDR3 region has 15 residues. CDR1 is MNHEY, CDR2 SVGAGI, per germline. The CDR3 bases are TGTGCCAGCACCGACGACAGGGGGAACACCTACGAGCAGTACTTC. It translates to CASTDDRGNTYEQYF.

The CDR3 is CASSMDGSNYGYTF. DNA for the CDR3: TGCGCCAGCAGCATGGACGGCTCTAACTATGGCTACACCTTC. The chain employs TRBV5-1 and TRBJ1-2; D gene ambiguous. The germline V gene has CDR1 SGHRS and CDR2 YFSETQ. Trimming removed 4 bases from V and 0 bases from J, with 10 bases in between. The CDR3 covers 14 residues.

The gene calls are TRBV7-2 and TRBJ1-1; possibly TRBD1 for D (5 bases). The V gene lost 5 bases and the J gene lost 0 bases, with 19 bases spanning the gap. Germline CDR1 is SGHTA and CDR2 is FQGNSA. The CDR3 loop spans 17 amino acids. CDR3 sequence: CASSTGPPAPMNTEAFF. The DNA of the CDR3 is TGTGCCAGCAGCACGGGGCCCCCGGCGCCCATGAACACTGAAGCTTTCTTT.

The chain is built from TRBV29-1 and TRBJ2-3; possible D gene TRBD1, 5 bases. Trimming cost V 7 bases and J 1 base, with 9 bases left between them. CDR1 is SQVTM and CDR2 is ANQGSEA in the germline V gene. This CDR3 has 12 amino acids. CDR3: CSATQGTDTQYF. DNA for the CDR3: TGCAGCGCTACACAGGGCACAGATACGCAGTATTTT.

For the CDR3, the DNA is TGTGCCAGCAGCCAAGAACACTACAGAGGTGGCTACACCTTC. The encoded protein is CASSQEHYRGGYTF. The rearrangement links TRBV3-1 to TRBJ1-2; D unresolved. CDR3 length: 14 residues. Germline lookup yields CDR1 LGHDT and CDR2 YNNKEL (reference sequence). The V end was cut by 0 bases, the J end by 7 bases, with 12 bases between.

CDR3 bases: TGTGCCAGCAGCTTAGGACTAGCGACACTTGGAGTCAGCACAGATACGCAGTATTTT. Translating gives CASSLGLATLGVSTDTQYF. The rearrangement uses TRBV11-3 and TRBJ2-3; 8 bases line up with TRBD2. Germline-derived CDR1 and CDR2 are SGHNT and YENEEA. This CDR3 spans 19 amino acids. V was clipped by 1 base and J by 0 bases; unmatched bases: 12.

V and J are TRBV7-9 and TRBJ1-2, with TRBD1 matching over 7 bases. The germline gives CDR1 SEHNR, CDR2 FQNEAQ (reference sequence). The CDR3 runs 13 residues. Unmatched junction bases numbered 6, after V lost 5 bases and J lost 6 bases. The CDR3 nucleotides are TGTGCCAGCAGCCCTGACAGGGTGAATGGCTACACCTTC. Translation gives CASSPDRVNGYTF.

J is TRBJ1-4 and V is TRBV5-1; D may be TRBD1 (5 bases). The CDR3 loop spans 15 amino acids. Deletions cut 0 bases from V and 7 bases from J, with 13 bases between. Germline V gene data show CDR1 as SGHRS and CDR2 as YFSETQ. The CDR3 here is CASSLVAGKIEKLFF. The DNA of the CDR3 is TGCGCCAGCAGCTTGGTGGCAGGGAAGATTGAAAAACTGTTTTTT.

This clonotype was recorded many times. The V and J genes are TRBV20-1 and TRBJ2-3; D uncertain. Germline CDR1 DFQATT, CDR2 SNEGSKA (reference sequence). V was cut by 2 bases and J by 0 bases, with 6 bases left in between. The CDR3 runs 13 residues. The CDR3: CSARFGSTDTQYF. CDR3 sequence (DNA): TGCAGTGCTAGATTCGGTAGCACAGATACGCAGTATTTT.

The chain couples TRBV5-1 to TRBJ2-5; no clear D. CDR1 SGHRS and CDR2 YFSETQ come from the germline V gene. Trimming shortened V by 6 bases and J by 2 bases, and 8 bases separated the two germline ends. The CDR3 extends over 12 amino acids. CDR3 nucleotide sequence: TGCGCCAGCACCAGCACGCAAGAGACCCAGTACTTC. Translation gives CASTSTQETQYF.

The chain recombines TRBV20-1 with TRBJ2-1; D gene uncertain. Trimming cost V 1 base and J 7 bases, with 11 bases left between them. Per the germline V gene, CDR1 is DFQATT and CDR2 is SNEGSKA (reference sequence). This CDR3 region has 13 residues. The CDR3 DNA sequence: TGCAGTGCTAGAGGGCTAGGAAATAATGAGCAGTTCTTC. Residues: CSARGLGNNEQFF.

This chain uses TRBV14 with TRBJ2-1; D may be TRBD1 (6 bases). V lost 5 bases to trimming and J lost 4 bases, with 15 bases between them. The CDR3 loop spans 15 amino acids. The germline V gene encodes CDR1 SGHDN and CDR2 FVKESK. As DNA, the CDR3 is TGTGCCAGCAGCTCCAGGGGAGTCGCGTACAATGAGCAGTTCTTC. This codes for CASSSRGVAYNEQFF.

In this sample, this clonotype turned up once. The rearrangement uses TRBV10-3 and TRBJ1-2, with unresolved D. Trimming took 4 bases from V and 8 from J, leaving 14 bases between them. Germline assignment: CDR1 ENHRY and CDR2 SYGVKD. The CDR3 has 13 amino acids. CDR3 loop: CAISGAGSGGYTF. In DNA form, the CDR3 reads TGTGCCATCAGTGGGGCGGGCTCGGGAGGCTACACCTTC.

J is TRBJ2-6 and V is TRBV4-1; 10 bases map to TRBD1. The germline V gene encodes CDR1 MGHRA and CDR2 YSYEKL. The CDR3 totals 19 residues. V trimming: 1 base; J trimming: 0 bases; junction bases outside the gene matches: 6. Here the CDR3 DNA reads TGCGCCAGCAGCCAAGGGACAGGGGGTTGGGGCTCTGGGGCCAACGTCCTGACTTTC. It translates to CASSQGTGGWGSGANVLTF.

This clonotype was seen once. The V and J genes are TRBV15 and TRBJ2-7; D may be TRBD1 (5 bases). The ends were cut back, 4 bases at V and 7 bases at J, with 17 bases in the middle. The CDR3 has 14 amino acids. CDR1 and CDR2 (germline): LNHNV, YYDKDF (reference sequence). The CDR3 spells CATSIREAYNEQYF. As DNA, the CDR3 is TGTGCCACCAGCATCAGGGAAGCCTACAATGAGCAGTACTTC.